The rows below give T cell receptor beta chains drawn from one sample of a study of blood T cells in healthy people across ages. TCRdb re-derived calls from the 5' RACE reads in MiXCR, one entry per CDR3 protein. This table holds about 1.8 million distinct CDR3 sequences, around 50% found once. Source material: blood. All receptors derive from a woman aged 40 to 50 in good health. CDR3s include the opening cysteine and the closing phenylalanine or tryptophan. A D gene is named only where the DNA matches it firmly. Some rows have no size entry. The others give once, few or many, or a class for an expanded clone.

D: NA; length: 15; size: NA; J: TRBJ2-7; V: TRBV7-6; DNA: TGTGCCAGCAGCCCCCTACAGGGGGGGGCCTACGAGCAGTACTTC; CDR3: CASSPLQGGAYEQYF
D: NA; length: 15; size: few; J: TRBJ1-5; V: TRBV7-2; DNA: TGTGCCAGCAGCTCCAGGGACGGGCACAATCAGCCCCAGCATTTT; CDR3: CASSSRDGHNQPQHF
D: NA; length: 15; size: NA; J: TRBJ1-2; V: TRBV5-1; DNA: TGCGCCAGCAGCTTGTGGACAGCCGCTAACTATGGCTACACCTTC; CDR3: CASSLWTAANYGYTF
D: NA; length: 15; size: NA; J: TRBJ2-5; V: TRBV5-6; DNA: TGTGCCAGCAGCTTGGTAGGGAAATACCAAGAGACCCAGTACTTC; CDR3: CASSLVGKYQETQYF
D: NA; length: 15; size: NA; J: TRBJ2-3; V: TRBV6-1; DNA: TGTGCCAGCAATTACCGGGACTCGGCTGGGGATACGCAGTATTTT; CDR3: CASNYRDSAGDTQYF
D: NA; length: 13; size: few; J: TRBJ2-3; V: TRBV20-1; DNA: TGCAGTGCTACTTATTTGGCGAAAGATACGCAGTATTTT; CDR3: CSATYLAKDTQYF
D: NA; length: 15; size: NA; J: TRBJ1-6; V: TRBV5-1; DNA: TGCGCCAGCAGGACGGGAGCCGGAGGGAGTTCACCCCTCCACTTT; CDR3: CASRTGAGGSSPLHF
D: NA; length: 15; size: NA; J: TRBJ2-5; V: TRBV4-3; DNA: TGCGCCAGCAGCCAAGGTGACGGCTATCAAGAGACCCAGTACTTC; CDR3: CASSQGDGYQETQYF
D: NA; length: 13; size: few; J: TRBJ2-5; V: TRBV12-3/TRBV12-4; DNA: TGTGCCAGCGACCGGGACGGTGAAGAGACCCAGTACTTC; CDR3: CASDRDGEETQYF
D: NA; length: 14; size: NA; J: TRBJ1-1; V: TRBV27; DNA: TGTGCCAGCAGTTTTAGGGTGTGGGACACTGAAGCTTTCTTT; CDR3: CASSFRVWDTEAFF
D: NA; length: 17; size: NA; J: TRBJ2-7; V: TRBV5-5; DNA: TGTGCCAGCAGCTTGGAAGGAGGGACCCGCCGGACCTACGAGCAGTACTTC; CDR3: CASSLEGGTRRTYEQYF
D: TRBD1; length: 13; size: NA; J: TRBJ2-7; V: TRBV20-1; DNA: TGCAGTGCTCCGGGACAGGGGGCTTTGGAGCAGTACTTC; CDR3: CSAPGQGALEQYF
D: NA; length: 16; size: NA; J: TRBJ2-1; V: TRBV18; DNA: TGTGCCAGCTCACCACCGAAGCAGAGCTCCTACAATGAGCAGTTCTTC; CDR3: CASSPPKQSSYNEQFF
D: NA; length: 14; size: few; J: TRBJ2-7; V: TRBV7-9; DNA: TGTGCCAGCAGCCAAATAGCGGAGCCCTACGAGCAGTACTTC; CDR3: CASSQIAEPYEQYF
D: NA; length: 13; size: NA; J: TRBJ2-3; V: TRBV9; DNA: TGTGCCAGCAGCGTCATCAACACAGATACGCAGTATTTT; CDR3: CASSVINTDTQYF
D: TRBD1; length: 15; size: few; J: TRBJ1-2; V: TRBV27; DNA: TGTGCCAGCAGTCGATCATCCGGGACAGCCTATGGCTACACCTTC; CDR3: CASSRSSGTAYGYTF
D: NA; length: 15; size: few; J: TRBJ2-3; V: TRBV24-1; DNA: TGTGCCACCAGTGACCCGGGATCAAGATCAGATACGCAGTATTTT; CDR3: CATSDPGSRSDTQYF
D: NA; length: 16; size: NA; J: TRBJ2-5; V: TRBV5-1; DNA: TGCGCCAGCAGCTTGGCTTCAGGCGATATCCAAGAGACCCAGTACTTC; CDR3: CASSLASGDIQETQYF
D: TRBD1; length: 14; size: NA; J: TRBJ1-1; V: TRBV20-1; DNA: TGCAGTGCTCCTCGACAGGGGGCGAACACTGAAGCTTTCTTT; CDR3: CSAPRQGANTEAFF
D: NA; length: 12; size: NA; J: TRBJ2-5; V: TRBV29-1; DNA: TGCAGCGTTGTTGTCCGCAGGGCAAACCGGTACTTC; CDR3: CSVVVRRANRYF
D: TRBD2; length: 15; size: many; J: TRBJ2-7; V: TRBV6-2/TRBV6-3; DNA: TGTGCCAGCAGCCACGGGACTAGCGGGTCCTACGAGCAGTACTTC; CDR3: CASSHGTSGSYEQYF
D: TRBD2; length: 14; size: few; J: TRBJ2-5; V: TRBV7-2; DNA: TGTGCCAGCAGCCGCCGGGGGGTACAAGAGACCCAGTACTTC; CDR3: CASSRRGVQETQYF
D: NA; length: 13; size: few; J: TRBJ2-6; V: TRBV12-3/TRBV12-4; DNA: TGTGCCAGCAGTAATACTGGGGCCAACGTCCTGACTTTC; CDR3: CASSNTGANVLTF
D: TRBD1; length: 18; size: NA; J: TRBJ2-5; V: TRBV28; DNA: TGTGCCAGCAGTTCGTCCGGGACAGGGAAGGGGGTCAAAGAGACCCAGTACTTC; CDR3: CASSSSGTGKGVKETQYF
D: NA; length: 16; size: NA; J: TRBJ1-5; V: TRBV7-9; DNA: TGTGCCAGCAGCTTAGCGCTAGGCACAGGGCATCAGCCCCAGCATTTT; CDR3: CASSLALGTGHQPQHF
D: NA; length: 15; size: few; J: TRBJ2-7; V: TRBV12-3/TRBV12-4; DNA: TGTGCCAGCAGTCCCCGGGCCAGTGGAACCTACGAGCAGTACTTC; CDR3: CASSPRASGTYEQYF
D: NA; length: 14; size: few; J: TRBJ2-7; V: TRBV20-1; DNA: TGCAGTGCTAGAGCCGGGCTCACAGGGAACGAGCAGTACTTC; CDR3: CSARAGLTGNEQYF
D: NA; length: 15; size: NA; J: TRBJ1-1; V: TRBV28; DNA: TGTGCCAGCAGTTCGCAGGACGGGCTGAACACTGAAGCTTTCTTT; CDR3: CASSSQDGLNTEAFF
D: TRBD2; length: 15; size: NA; J: TRBJ2-3; V: TRBV7-2; DNA: TGTGCCAGCAGAAGGAGCGGGGGCCAATGGGATACGCAGTATTTT; CDR3: CASRRSGGQWDTQYF
D: NA; length: 17; size: few; J: TRBJ1-2; V: TRBV7-2; DNA: TGTGCCAGCAGCTTAGACGCTGTTGGGGGGAAAGTGACTGGCTACACCTTC; CDR3: CASSLDAVGGKVTGYTF
D: NA; length: 14; size: few; J: TRBJ2-3; V: TRBV6-5; DNA: TGTGCCAGCAGTTACCTCCCTGGCACAGATACGCAGTATTTT; CDR3: CASSYLPGTDTQYF
D: NA; length: 15; size: few; J: TRBJ2-3; V: TRBV7-9; DNA: TGTGCCAGCAGCTTTATCGGCAAGGATACAGATACGCAGTATTTT; CDR3: CASSFIGKDTDTQYF
D: TRBD1; length: 17; size: NA; J: TRBJ2-7; V: TRBV12-3/TRBV12-4; DNA: TGTGCCAGCAGCTCGCGGACAGGTCCGTATCTATCCTACGAGCAGTACTTC; CDR3: CASSSRTGPYLSYEQYF
D: TRBD1; length: 13; size: NA; J: TRBJ1-2; V: TRBV12-3/TRBV12-4; DNA: TGTGCCAGCCAAGGAGACAGGGCCAATGGCTACACCTTC; CDR3: CASQGDRANGYTF
D: NA; length: 12; size: NA; J: TRBJ1-1; V: TRBV6-5; DNA: TGTGTCAGCAGCCACGGACTGTCTGAAGCTTTCTTT; CDR3: CVSSHGLSEAFF
D: NA; length: 16; size: NA; J: TRBJ2-6; V: TRBV7-3; DNA: TGTGCCAGCAGCCCCTCGACCTACTCTGGGGCCAACGTCCTGACTTTC; CDR3: CASSPSTYSGANVLTF
D: NA; length: 15; size: few; J: TRBJ1-6; V: TRBV5-6; DNA: TGTGCCAGCAGCTTGGGAGCCCAGGGAAATTCACCCCTCCACTTT; CDR3: CASSLGAQGNSPLHF
D: NA; length: 16; size: few; J: TRBJ2-7; V: TRBV12-3/TRBV12-4; DNA: TGTGCCAGCAGTTTTTTCAGGGGCACCTTTTCCTACGAGCAGTACTTC; CDR3: CASSFFRGTFSYEQYF
D: TRBD2; length: 14; size: NA; J: TRBJ2-2; V: TRBV20-1; DNA: TGCAGTGCTCGATGGGGGGGTGGAACCGGGGAGCTGTTTTTT; CDR3: CSARWGGGTGELFF
D: NA; length: 14; size: NA; J: TRBJ1-2; V: TRBV11-2; DNA: TGTGCCAGCAGCCCCCAAAAGATCTCCTATGGCTACACCTTC; CDR3: CASSPQKISYGYTF
D: NA; length: 12; size: NA; J: TRBJ2-2; V: TRBV20-1; DNA: TGCAGTGCTTGCCTTCCGACCGGGGAGCTGTTTTTT; CDR3: CSACLPTGELFF
D: TRBD2; length: 14; size: NA; J: TRBJ2-1; V: TRBV9; DNA: TGTGCCAGCCTGAAGCGGGGGATCTACAATGAGCAGTTCTTC; CDR3: CASLKRGIYNEQFF
D: NA; length: 14; size: few; J: TRBJ2-6; V: TRBV5-8; DNA: TGTGCCAGCAGCTCAGGGATCCGGGACAACGTCCTGACTTTC; CDR3: CASSSGIRDNVLTF
D: NA; length: 13; size: NA; J: TRBJ2-7; V: TRBV7-9; DNA: TGTGCCAGCAGCTTAGTTGTAGACAATGAGCAGTACTTC; CDR3: CASSLVVDNEQYF
D: TRBD1; length: 14; size: NA; J: TRBJ1-2; V: TRBV6-5; DNA: TGTGCCAGCAGGCGGACAGGGATGGAATATGGCTACACCTTC; CDR3: CASRRTGMEYGYTF
D: TRBD1; length: 14; size: NA; J: TRBJ1-5; V: TRBV20-1; DNA: TGCAGTGCCCCGAATCGACAGGGAAATCAGCCCCAGCATTTT; CDR3: CSAPNRQGNQPQHF
D: NA; length: 14; size: NA; J: TRBJ1-4; V: TRBV3-1; DNA: TGTGCCAGCAGCCAAGACCATATTAATGAAAAACTGTTTTTT; CDR3: CASSQDHINEKLFF
D: NA; length: 15; size: NA; J: TRBJ1-2; V: TRBV2; DNA: TGTGCCAGCAGTGAGCGCCTCGAAGCTAACTATGGCTACACCTTC; CDR3: CASSERLEANYGYTF